This passage covers 22 T cell receptor beta chains from one sample sequenced in a study of T cells in narcolepsy. Assay: immunoSEQ multiplex PCR; the TCRdb copy retains only in-frame clones and omits some. The sample includes about 33,000 clones, 90% of them seen just once. Sequencing input: CD45RA- memory CD4+ T cells from PBMCs. The receptors shown here come from a human donor with narcolepsy.

This chain links TRBV30 with TRBJ1-1; D perhaps matches TRBD1 (5 bases). Germline V lookup: CDR1 GTSNPN, CDR2 SVGIG (reference sequence). The CDR3 is 14 residues long. V lost 0 bases and J lost 6, with 14 bases in between. For the CDR3, the DNA is TGTGCCTGGAGTGTAGGTCCAGGGACGGCTGAAGCTTTCTTT. As protein: CAWSVGPGTAEAFF.

This clone was counted a few times. V is TRBV4-1 and J is TRBJ2-5, with D hard to call. The CDR3 loop spans 17 amino acids. The germline V gene has CDR1 MGHRA and CDR2 YSYEKL. V lost 6 bases and J lost 1, with 21 bases in between. CDR3 sequence (DNA): TGCGCCAGCAGTCTATATCCGCCCGGGCAGCTCCAAGAGACCCAGTACTTC. This sequence encodes CASSLYPPGQLQETQYF.

The count of this clone is one. The V call is TRBV7-9, the J call TRBJ1-4; 9 nucleotides agree with TRBD1. V gave up 5 bases and J gave up 8 bases; unmatched junction bases: 12. CDR3 length: 16 residues. The germline gives CDR1 SEHNR, CDR2 FQNEAQ (reference sequence). DNA for the CDR3: TGTGCCAGCAGCGGACGGAGGACAGGGGTGAGGGAAAAACTGTTTTTT. Translated: CASSGRRTGVREKLFF.

As DNA, the CDR3 is TGTGCCAGCAGCCCAACTGGGGTAGAGGCAGATACGCAGTATTTT. Its translation: CASSPTGVEADTQYF. The chain carries TRBV7-3 and TRBJ2-3, with D unclear. Germline-derived CDR1 and CDR2 are SGHTA and FQGTGA. This CDR3 is built from 15 residues. Trimming shortened V by 5 bases and J by 4 bases, and 16 bases separated the two germline ends.

V is TRBV12-5 and J is TRBJ2-3; 7 nucleotides agree with TRBD1. Unmatched junction bases numbered 6, after V lost 6 bases and J lost 0 bases. Germline CDR1 is LGHNT and CDR2 is FRNRAP. This CDR3 is 15 amino acids long. CDR3 in amino acids: CASGRDSPSTDTQYF. As DNA, the CDR3 is TGTGCTAGTGGCCGGGACAGCCCTAGCACAGATACGCAGTATTTT.

V usage is TRBV5-6 and J usage is TRBJ2-3; tentative D call: TRBD2 (6 bases). The CDR3 has 15 residues. The germline CDR1 and CDR2 sequences are SGHDT and YYEEEE. V lost 1 base, J lost 2 bases, and 11 bases lay in between. The CDR3 loop is CASSLLRGLTDTQYF. CDR3 sequence (DNA): TGTGCCAGCAGCTTGTTGCGGGGTCTCACAGATACGCAGTATTTT.

The V gene is TRBV19, the J gene TRBJ2-1, with 9 nucleotides matching TRBD2. The CDR3 runs to 15 residues. V was clipped by 11 bases and J by 6 bases; unmatched bases: 14. The germline V gene encodes CDR1 LNHDA and CDR2 SQIVND (reference sequence). CDR3 protein: CAGLSGRYKGNEQFF. CDR3 nucleotide sequence: TGTGCCGGTCTTAGCGGGAGATATAAAGGCAATGAGCAGTTCTTC.

The rearrangement uses TRBV7-6 and TRBJ1-2, with D unclear. The CDR3 loop spans 15 amino acids. V was pared by 6 bases and J by 5 bases, with 19 bases between. Germline CDR1 reads SGHVS; CDR2 reads FNYEAQ. CDR3 sequence: CASRPLGTALYGYTF. Written as DNA, the CDR3 is TGTGCCAGCAGACCACTCGGCACAGCATTATATGGCTACACCTTC.

This clone occurred once. The CDR3 DNA follows: TGTGCCAGCAGCCCCGGCAGTTCTAACTATGGCTACACCTTC. Amino acids: CASSPGSSNYGYTF. The chain has TRBV11-1 and TRBJ1-2; D remains ambiguous. Germline V lookup: CDR1 SGHAT, CDR2 FQDESV (reference sequence). This CDR3 region has 14 residues. Deletions cut 5 bases from V and 0 bases from J, with 10 bases between.

The V call is TRBV2, the J call TRBJ2-2; TRBD2 matches 7 bases. The CDR3 contains 16 residues. Germline loops: CDR1 SNHLY, CDR2 FYNNEI. The J segment lost 0 bases and the V segment lost 2 bases, leaving 3 bases of the junction unmatched. CDR3 protein: CASSERAGANTGELFF. DNA for the CDR3: TGTGCCAGCAGTGAAAGGGCGGGGGCGAACACCGGGGAGCTGTTTTTT.

The rearrangement joins TRBV6-1 to TRBJ1-1; D is unresolved. The V end lost 7 bases, the J end lost 1 base, and 10 bases lay between the germline ends. Germline CDR1 reads MNHNS; CDR2 reads SASEGT. The CDR3 length is 13 residues. CDR3 protein: CASINIQNTEAFF. CDR3 nucleotides: TGTGCCAGCATCAACATACAGAACACTGAAGCTTTCTTT.

The CDR3 coding sequence is TGTGCCAGCAGAACGCATGGGGGGCGGAACACTGAAGCTTTCTTT. Protein sequence: CASRTHGGRNTEAFF. This chain uses TRBV6-6 with TRBJ1-1, with a tentative D call TRBD1 (6 bases). From germline, CDR1 is MNHNY and CDR2 SVGAGI (reference sequence). This CDR3 has 15 amino acids. Deletions cut 6 bases from V and 1 base from J, with 15 bases between.

V is TRBV19 and J is TRBJ1-4; D not certain. The V gene's germline CDR1 is LNHDA and CDR2 SQIVND (reference sequence). This CDR3 is 13 amino acids long. V lost 7 bases, J lost 7 bases, and 13 bases lay in between. This chain's CDR3 is CASMTYAGEKLFF. DNA for the CDR3: TGTGCCAGTATGACCTACGCGGGTGAAAAACTGTTTTTT.

The V call is TRBV5-5, the J call TRBJ2-3; either TRBD1 or TRBD2 may fit D (5 bases each). Looked up from germline, CDR1 is SGHKS and CDR2 is YYEKEE (reference sequence). CDR3 length: 14 residues. V lost 0 bases, J lost 3 bases, and 8 bases lay in between. The CDR3 DNA follows: TGTGCCAGCAGCTTGGGGTGGGGGACAGATACGCAGTATTTT. Its translation: CASSLGWGTDTQYF.

The chain combines TRBV28 with TRBJ1-3; TRBD1 is a possible D gene (6 bases). CDR3 length: 14 residues. Trimming took off 6 bases at V and 4 bases at J, with 13 bases between the two ends. Germline CDR1 is MDHEN and CDR2 is SYDVKM. This CDR3 is CASRIGGGGNTIYF. CDR3 coding DNA: TGTGCCAGCAGGATAGGGGGGGGAGGAAACACCATATATTTT.

This clone was detected once. This chain's CDR3 is CAWRGGEFETQYF. CDR3 DNA sequence: TGTGCCTGGAGGGGGGGCGAATTCGAGACCCAGTACTTC. The genes are TRBV30 and TRBJ2-5, with D perhaps TRBD1 or TRBD2 (6 bases each). Germline CDR1 and CDR2: GTSNPN and SVGIG (reference sequence). V dropped 3 bases and J dropped 5 bases, with 13 bases sitting between them. There are 13 residues in the CDR3.

The V call is TRBV19, the J call TRBJ1-1; D is perhaps TRBD1 (6 bases). The V end was cut by 3 bases, the J end by 11 bases, with 16 bases between. CDR3 length: 13 residues. Germline V gene data show CDR1 as LNHDA and CDR2 as SQIVND (reference sequence). This CDR3 reads CASSIAGTTAAFF. The CDR3 DNA follows: TGTGCCAGTAGTATCGCGGGGACAACCGCGGCTTTCTTT.

The gene calls are TRBV11-2 and TRBJ1-2; D call uncertain. V was trimmed by 4 bases and J by 6 bases, leaving 21 bases between them. Germline assignment: CDR1 SGHAT and CDR2 FQNNGV. This CDR3 is built from 16 residues. CDR3 in amino acids: CASSSGRGQVRDGYTF. The CDR3 bases are TGTGCCAGCAGCTCCGGAAGAGGGCAGGTGAGAGATGGCTACACCTTC.

As to this clone: Other DNA sequences within the sample encode an identical CDR3. The chain joins TRBV7-2 to TRBJ1-5, with unresolved D. V lost 3 bases and J lost 4, with 7 bases in between. The length of the CDR3 is 13 residues. Looked up from germline, CDR1 is SGHTA and CDR2 is FQGNSA. CDR3 in amino acids: CASSLRGNQPQHF. CDR3 in DNA: TGTGCCAGCAGCTTGCGTGGTAATCAGCCCCAGCATTTT.

The V gene is TRBV2, the J gene TRBJ1-1, with TRBD1 as a possible D gene (6 bases). The CDR3 spans 16 residues. Trimming took 1 base from V and 4 from J, leaving 16 bases between them. Germline CDR1 and CDR2: SNHLY and FYNNEI. Here the CDR3 DNA reads TGTGCCAGCAGTGAAGTCTTGGGGGGGCTGGGCACTGAAGCTTTCTTT. Protein product: CASSEVLGGLGTEAFF.

In its sample, this clone was seen once. This chain joins TRBV15 and TRBJ2-7, with a possible D match to TRBD1 (6 bases). The CDR3 extends over 14 amino acids. The V gene lost 0 bases and the J gene lost 7 bases, with 13 bases spanning the gap. The V gene's germline CDR1 is LNHNV and CDR2 YYDKDF (reference sequence). The chain's CDR3 is CATSRESRGREQYF. As DNA, the CDR3 is TGTGCCACCAGCAGAGAGTCCAGGGGCAGGGAGCAGTACTTC.

The rearrangement uses TRBV28 and TRBJ1-4, with D tentatively TRBD1 (6 bases). Trimming pared 4 bases from V and 11 bases from J, leaving 14 bases between. The germline CDR1 and CDR2 sequences are MDHEN and SYDVKM. The CDR3 loop spans 13 amino acids. CDR3 residues: CASSYPPGAKLFF. DNA for the CDR3: TGTGCCAGCAGTTACCCCCCGGGGGCGAAACTGTTTTTT.